Below, 17 T cell receptor beta chains from the same sample are listed, as sequenced in a study of shared T cell receptors in the human thymus. Clones were sequenced by immunoSEQ multiplex PCR, and TCRdb holds only the in-frame ones, with some missing. This sample has almost 550,000 clones, with more than 75% found just once. This sample also appeared in a second study, on human thymus T cells.

The sequenced sample consisted of thymocytes. The receptors stem from a boy in the first two years of life with a congenital heart defect.

The chain couples TRBV9 to TRBJ2-5, with 14 bases lining up with TRBD2. This CDR3 is built from 16 residues. V lost 4 bases and J lost 5; bases outside the gene matches: 7. Germline V gene data show CDR1 as SGDLS and CDR2 as YYNGEE. CDR3: CASSPRTSGRMETQYF. The CDR3 nucleotides read TGTGCCAGCAGCCCGAGGACTAGCGGGAGGATGGAGACCCAGTACTTC.

There are a few counts of this clone. V and J are TRBV11-2 and TRBJ2-3; D may be TRBD2 (7 bases). The germline gives CDR1 SGHAT, CDR2 FQNNGV. V lost 1 base to trimming and J lost 1 base, with 9 bases between them. The CDR3 spans 15 residues. The CDR3 DNA reads as TGTGCCAGCAGCTTAGTAGGGGGGGGCACAGATACGCAGTATTTT. Its protein is CASSLVGGGTDTQYF.

This chain connects TRBV19 to TRBJ1-1; 8 nucleotides match TRBD1. Germline trimming cut 4 bases from V and 1 base from J; bases unmatched to any gene: 5. Per the germline V gene, CDR1 is LNHDA and CDR2 is SQIVND (reference sequence). The CDR3 runs 15 residues. The CDR3: CASSTDRGPNTEAFF. The CDR3 nucleotides read TGTGCCAGTAGTACAGACAGGGGCCCGAACACTGAAGCTTTCTTT.

The sample holds one count of this clone. This chain links TRBV7-3 with TRBJ2-3; the match to TRBD2 covers 9 bases. The CDR3 runs 16 residues. Trimming cost V 5 bases and J 3 bases; bases outside gene matches: 9. Germline V CDR1 and CDR2: SGHTA, FQGTGA. CDR3 amino acids: CASSPREREETDTQYF. The DNA for the CDR3 is TGTGCCAGCAGCCCAAGGGAGCGGGAGGAGACAGATACGCAGTATTTT. The full variable domain, its missing parts supplied by reference TRBV7-3 and TRBJ2-3, is GAGVSQTPSNKVTEKGKYVELRCDPISGHTALYWYRQSLGQGPEFLIYFQGTGAADDSGLPNDRFFAVRPEGSVSTLKIQRTERGDSAVYLCASSPREREETDTQYFGPGTRLTVL.

The chain links TRBV6-1 to TRBJ1-1, with 10 bases identical to TRBD1. The length of the CDR3 is 15 residues. V lost 3 bases to trimming and J lost 5 bases; unmatched junction nucleotides: 6. The germline V gene encodes CDR1 MNHNS and CDR2 SASEGT. CDR3 protein: CASSDRTGGGTEAFF. In nucleotides, the CDR3 is TGTGCCAGCAGTGATCGGACAGGGGGAGGGACTGAAGCTTTCTTT.

This clone was seen once. The rearrangement links TRBV5-1 to TRBJ2-5, with a weak D call TRBD2 (5 bases). The CDR3 runs to 14 residues. V was pared by 1 base and J by 1 base, with 8 bases between. Germline CDR1 SGHRS, CDR2 YFSETQ. CDR3 bases: TGCGCCAGCAGCTTGCCGGGGTTCCAAGAGACCCAGTACTTC. Protein product: CASSLPGFQETQYF.

V usage is TRBV4-3 and J usage is TRBJ2-3; 12 nucleotides align to TRBD2. This CDR3 is 18 amino acids long. J lost 5 bases, V lost 0 bases, and 9 bases had no gene match. CDR1 and CDR2 from the germline V gene are LGHNA and YSLEER. In DNA form, the CDR3 reads TGCGCCAGCAGCCAAGAAAGCCGGACTAGCGGGAAGAGAGATACGCAGTATTTT. Protein product: CASSQESRTSGKRDTQYF.

The chain employs TRBV6-6 and TRBJ2-5; TRBD1 matches 11 bases. V lost 5 bases, J lost 4 bases, and 3 bases stayed unmatched. The germline V gene encodes CDR1 MNHNY and CDR2 SVGAGI (reference sequence). There are 14 residues in the CDR3. In DNA, the CDR3 is TGTGCCAGCAGTAGGGACAGGGGGGCAGAGACCCAGTACTTC. It codes for CASSRDRGAETQYF.

This clone was seen only a few times. V and J are TRBV18 and TRBJ2-6, with a possible D match to TRBD1 (6 bases). Germline CDR1 reads KGHSH; CDR2 reads LQKENI. The V and J ends lost 4 bases and 4 bases respectively, with 14 bases between them. The CDR3 length is 16 residues. The CDR3 reads CASSLSTGPGANVLTF. CDR3 nucleotide sequence: TGTGCCAGCTCACTGTCAACAGGGCCAGGGGCCAACGTCCTGACTTTC. Combining the CDR3 with reference TRBV18 and TRBJ2-6 gives the whole variable domain NAGVMQNPRHLVRRRGQEARLRCSPMKGHSHVYWYRQLPEEGLKFMVYLQKENIIDESGMPKERFSAEFPKEGPSILRIQQVVRGDSAAYFCASSLSTGPGANVLTFGAGSRLTVL.

The V gene is TRBV2, the J gene TRBJ1-5; 8 bases map to TRBD1. This CDR3 is 16 amino acids long. Germline CDR1 is SNHLY and CDR2 is FYNNEI. V shed 7 bases, J shed 2 bases, and the junction held 10 bases outside the gene matches. CDR3 region: CASNRDRGFGNQPQHF. CDR3 DNA: TGTGCCAGCAACCGAGACAGGGGCTTCGGCAATCAGCCCCAGCATTTT.

The V and J genes are TRBV7-9 and TRBJ2-5; D is perhaps TRBD2 (6 bases). The better agreement between TRBJ2-7 and the DNA end casts doubt on the J call. The CDR3 has 16 amino acids. Germline loops: CDR1 SEHNR, CDR2 FQNEAQ (reference sequence). The CDR3 DNA is TGTGCCAGCAGCTCCCCACGGGGGTATAGCTCCTACGAGCAGTACTTC. Its protein product is CASSSPRGYSSYEQYF.

This clone came up a few times. This sequence joins TRBV7-3 and TRBJ2-1; 11 bases align to TRBD2. CDR3 length equals 19 residues. The trim removed 3 bases at V and 9 bases at J, leaving 19 bases unmatched. CDR1 and CDR2 (germline): SGHTA, FQGTGA. The CDR3 spells CASSLRQTSGRSYESEQFF. Written as DNA, the CDR3 is TGTGCCAGCAGCTTGCGCCAAACTAGCGGGAGAAGTTACGAGAGTGAGCAGTTCTTC.

CDR3 nucleotide sequence: TGTGCCACCAGCAGGACAGGGGATAAAAATGAGCAGTTCTTC. Translation gives CATSRTGDKNEQFF. The chain has TRBV2 and TRBJ2-1; 9 bases are shared with TRBD1. The germline V gene has CDR1 SNHLY and CDR2 FYNNEI. The V and J ends lost 10 bases and 7 bases, in that order; junction bases with no gene match: 11. This CDR3 is 14 amino acids long.

The rearrangement links TRBV13 to TRBJ1-2, with D unresolved. The germline CDR1 and CDR2 sequences are PRHDT and FYEKMQ (reference sequence). Trimming cost V 5 bases and J 1 base, with 8 bases left between them. This CDR3 is built from 13 residues. The CDR3 nucleotides read TGTGCCAGCAGCCGCATGAGTAACTATGGCTACACCTTC. Protein: CASSRMSNYGYTF.

The V and J genes are TRBV5-6 and TRBJ2-7; D may be TRBD2 (6 bases). With 0 bases removed from V and 3 bases from J, the gap between germline ends came to 13 bases. This CDR3 has 15 amino acids. Looked up from germline, CDR1 is SGHDT and CDR2 is YYEEEE. In DNA form, the CDR3 reads TGTGCCAGCAGCTTGGGCCGGGAGTATCGCTACGAGCAGTACTTC. As protein: CASSLGREYRYEQYF.

The V call is TRBV19, the J call TRBJ1-2, with 7 nucleotides matching TRBD1. Trimming removed 5 bases from V and 0 bases from J; junction bases left unmatched: 6. The CDR3 runs 15 residues. CDR1 is LNHDA, CDR2 SQIVND, per germline (reference sequence). CDR3 sequence (DNA): TGTGCCAGTAGTCTGACGGACAGGCCTAACTATGGCTACACCTTC. Its translation: CASSLTDRPNYGYTF.

The CDR3 protein is CASSLKDRNTEAFF. In DNA, the CDR3 is TGTGCCAGCAGCCTCAAAGACAGGAACACTGAAGCTTTCTTT. The J gene is TRBJ1-1, the V gene TRBV2; the D gene is possibly TRBD1 (5 bases). Germline V gives CDR1 SNHLY, CDR2 FYNNEI. The CDR3 contains 14 residues. Between the trimmed V and J ends, which lost 6 bases and 1 base, there was a span of 12 bases.